The TCR beta chain under discussion was sequenced for a study of blood T cell repertoires in COVID-19. The overall study: Italy, Spain and the United States were the sources of the convalescent and acute COVID-19 samples. Sources were T cells, B-cell-depleted T cells, or PBMCs; the material itself was cDNA or gDNA.

Trimming at V came to 3 bases and at J to 4 bases, leaving 10 bases not matched to a gene. The CDR3 covers 18 residues. Germline CDR1 is LNHNV and CDR2 is YYDKDF (reference sequence). In the study's own analysis: Estimation of nucleated cell counts was performed using reference gene primer amplification. The repertoire was sequenced with immunoSEQ multiplex PCR; TCRdb's copy has only in-frame clones and lacks some. Clone size and V and J calls were adopted from that table, with D and trimming inferred from the DNA. The sample lists some 75,000 clones, roughly 90% occurring once. Material for sequencing was peripheral blood. The rearrangement links TRBV15 to TRBJ2-6; TRBD2 aligns across 9 bases. This receptor was taken from a man between 60 and 75 years old with acute or convalescent COVID-19. The CDR3 protein is CATSSAGGRDVGANVLTF. The CDR3 nucleotides are TGTGCCACCAGCAGCGCTGGCGGGAGGGACGTAGGGGCCAACGTCCTGACTTTC.